This paragraph reports one T cell receptor (beta chain). What this receptor recognizes is not known. No base quality values were provided; no much bigger clone lies one nucleotide off. The CDR3, from cysteine to phenylalanine, totals 15 residues. Just CDR3 DNA is preserved here, 45 bases in frame from base 1. Sequences SGHRS (CDR1) and YFSETQ (CDR2) are obtained from the germline V gene. V drops 4 bases and J drops 1 base, leaving 14 bases in between. The data belong to a study of CD8 T cells in ankylosing spondylitis (dated 2017 in TCRdb). In terms of the full investigation: The study profiled T cell receptor beta repertoires in healthy donors and ankylosing spondylitis patients to find disease-linked TCR variants. The full study cohort comprised roughly 24 ankylosing spondylitis patients and 85 to 120 healthy donors. Samples of peripheral blood were taken, and for ankylosing spondylitis patients, synovial fluid was collected as well. General findings and caveats noted by the study authors: A TCR beta motif made up of under ten highly homologous amino acid variants appeared to be characteristic of blood from ankylosing spondylitis patients. Some of the motif variants had been reported before in the synovial fluid and blood of reactive arthritis patients, a finding that suggests common disease-initiation mechanisms. The disease-linked clones showed a CD8+ phenotype and occurred at relatively low frequencies in peripheral blood. The disease-linked clones were reported as significantly enriched in matched synovial fluid samples from ankylosing spondylitis patients.

For each ankylosing spondylitis patient, the synovial fluid sample was matched to a blood sample from that same patient. TCRdb shows the sequencer as Illumina HiSeq 2500. Quantitative 5'-RACE with molecular barcodes was the method used to prepare the TCR beta libraries. Regarding the original processing steps: To identify disease-linked TCR variants, a new computational method was used, one built on a probabilistic model of VDJ rearrangement. The raw public reads went through TCRdb reprocessing: fastp at Q25, MiXCR clone calling, in-frame beta chains kept. A single entry per CDR3 protein holds the most common genes and DNA from its merged rows. What appears here as the V and J calls and clone size reflects TCRdb's work, not the paper's. The sample includes approximately 110,000 distinct CDR3 sequences, with about 25% observed a single time. The top ten clonotypes cover around 12% of the sample.

Recombination joined TRBV5-1 with TRBJ2-5, with no reliable assignment of the D segment. This sequence originates from a male donor with ankylosing spondylitis. The sequencing sample was made of synovial fluid, either unsorted or a sorted T cell fraction (not recorded which). The CDR3 protein: CASSRKGGIQETQYF. The nucleotide sequence reads as follows: TGCGCCAGCAGCCGGAAGGGCGGAATCCAAGAGACCCAGTACTTC.